The T cell receptor beta chain described here comes from a study of OX40 agonist ivuxolimab in advanced cancers. Study information: Partial responses were achieved by three patients, one with hepatocellular carcinoma and two with cutaneous melanoma.

Assay: immunoSEQ multiplex PCR; the TCRdb copy retains only in-frame clones and omits some. The sample has some 70,000 clones, about 80% seen once. In germline, CDR1 is SGHDT, CDR2 YYEEEE. V gave up 0 bases and J gave up 7 bases; unmatched junction bases: 9. The CDR3 contains 16 residues. This chain uses TRBV5-6 with TRBJ1-5; 8 bases match TRBD1. The sample consisted of CD4+ or CD8+ T cells sorted from blood, taken in a trial of the OX40 agonist ivuxolimab. The TCR comes from an adult with an advanced solid tumor such as melanoma, head and neck, liver or kidney cancer. CDR3: CASSLAGQGARQPQHF. The DNA of the CDR3 is TGTGCCAGCAGCTTGGCCGGCCAGGGGGCGAGACAGCCCCAGCATTTT.